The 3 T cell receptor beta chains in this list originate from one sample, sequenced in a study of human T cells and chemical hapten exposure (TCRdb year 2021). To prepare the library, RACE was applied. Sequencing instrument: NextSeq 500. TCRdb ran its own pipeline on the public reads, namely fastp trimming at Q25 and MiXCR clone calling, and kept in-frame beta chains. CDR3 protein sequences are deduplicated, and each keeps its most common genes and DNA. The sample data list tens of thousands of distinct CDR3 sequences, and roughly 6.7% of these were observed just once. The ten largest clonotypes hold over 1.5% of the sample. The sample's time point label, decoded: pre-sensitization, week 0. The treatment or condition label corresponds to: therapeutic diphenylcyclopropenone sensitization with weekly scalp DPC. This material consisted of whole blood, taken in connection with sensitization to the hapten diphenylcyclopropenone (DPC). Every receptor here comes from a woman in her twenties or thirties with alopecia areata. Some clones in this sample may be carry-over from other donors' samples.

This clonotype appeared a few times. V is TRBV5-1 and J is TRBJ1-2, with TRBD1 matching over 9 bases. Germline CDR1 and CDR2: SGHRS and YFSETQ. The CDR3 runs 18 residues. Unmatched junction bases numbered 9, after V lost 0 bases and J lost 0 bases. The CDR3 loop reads CASSLDGQGFWANYGYTF. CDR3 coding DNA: TGCGCCAGCAGCTTGGATGGACAGGGGTTTTGGGCTAACTATGGCTACACCTTC.

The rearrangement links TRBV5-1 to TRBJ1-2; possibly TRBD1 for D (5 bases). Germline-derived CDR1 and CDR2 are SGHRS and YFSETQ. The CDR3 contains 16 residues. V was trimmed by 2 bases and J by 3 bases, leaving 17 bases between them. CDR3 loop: CASSFIGAQGYYGYTF. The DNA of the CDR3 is TGCGCCAGCAGCTTCATTGGGGCCCAGGGATACTATGGCTACACCTTC.

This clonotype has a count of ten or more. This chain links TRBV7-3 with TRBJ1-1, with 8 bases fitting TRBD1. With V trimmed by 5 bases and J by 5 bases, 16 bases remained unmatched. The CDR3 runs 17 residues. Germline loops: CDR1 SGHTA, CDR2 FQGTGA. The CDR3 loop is CASSPGESGGRGTEAFF. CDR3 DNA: TGTGCCAGCAGCCCTGGAGAGTCAGGGGGCAGGGGGACTGAAGCTTTCTTT. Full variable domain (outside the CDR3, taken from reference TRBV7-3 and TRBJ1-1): GAGVSQTPSNKVTEKGKYVELRCDPISGHTALYWYRQSLGQGPEFLIYFQGTGAADDSGLPNDRFFAVRPEGSVSTLKIQRTERGDSAVYLCASSPGESGGRGTEAFFGQGTRLTVV.